This is a list of T cell receptor beta chains from one sample in a study of cytomegalovirus exposure and HLA in healthy donors. The data were produced by immunoSEQ multiplex PCR, yet TCRdb's version contains in-frame clones alone and is incomplete. The sample lists about 71,000 clones, about 71% occurring once. The specimen sequenced was PBMCs. The receptors originated from a woman in her fifties or sixties in good health and CMV-seropositive. CDR3s include the opening cysteine and the closing phenylalanine or tryptophan. D genes are given only for firm matches. The size field is filled for only some rows; it gives once, few, many or a size class.

CDR3 DNA	CDR3 protein	J gene	V gene	clone size	D gene
TGCGCCAGCAGCCAGACAGAAAACTATGGCTACACCTTC	CASSQTENYGYTF	TRBJ1-2	TRBV4-1	.	.
TGTGCCAGCAGTTACTCGGGGGGAAGCAATCAGCCCCAGCATTTT	CASSYSGGSNQPQHF	TRBJ1-5	TRBV6-6	.	.
TGTGCCAGCAGCGTAGCGGGTCTTAGCACAGATACGCAGTATTTT	CASSVAGLSTDTQYF	TRBJ2-3	TRBV9	few	.
TGTGCCAGCAGCGTCGCGGGGGGCAGGGGATACGAGCAGTACTTC	CASSVAGGRGYEQYF	TRBJ2-7	TRBV5-8	.	TRBD2
TGTGCCAGCAGCAAAGTGCTTTATCGGGGATTTAACTATGGCTACACCTTC	CASSKVLYRGFNYGYTF	TRBJ1-2	TRBV21-1	.	.
TGTGCCAGCAGTGATGGATTGGGCTATCAGCCCCAGCATTTT	CASSDGLGYQPQHF	TRBJ1-5	TRBV2	.	.
TGTGCCAGCAGCCACTTGGAAAAAAGGGGGCAAGAGACCCAGTACTTC	CASSHLEKRGQETQYF	TRBJ2-5	TRBV7-8	.	.
TGTGCCTGGAGTGTACAGGGACAGACCACAGATACGCAGTATTTT	CAWSVQGQTTDTQYF	TRBJ2-3	TRBV30	.	TRBD1
TGTGCCAGCAGCGTCCTAGCGGGGGGGCCCTACGAGCAGTACTTC	CASSVLAGGPYEQYF	TRBJ2-7	TRBV5-4	.	TRBD2
TGTGCCAGCAGCCTGACGACTAGCGGGGGGTACGAGCAGTACTTC	CASSLTTSGGYEQYF	TRBJ2-7	TRBV9	.	TRBD2
TGTGCCAGCAGCTTGATGGGCGGGGAGAGCTCCTACAATGAGCAGTTCTTC	CASSLMGGESSYNEQFF	TRBJ2-1	TRBV7-7	.	.
TGCGCCAGCAGCCGCCAACTAGCGGGGGTGAACTCCTACGAGCAGTACTTC	CASSRQLAGVNSYEQYF	TRBJ2-7	TRBV4-3	.	TRBD2
TGTGCCAGCAGACAGGGGGCCTCCTACGAGCAGTACTTC	CASRQGASYEQYF	TRBJ2-7	TRBV6-1	few	TRBD1
TGTGCCTGGAGTGTACGAGGTGGAGAGACCCAGTACTTC	CAWSVRGGETQYF	TRBJ2-5	TRBV30	.	.
TGTGCCAGCAGGGGTCGGACAGGGGTAGTCTCACCCCTCCACTTT	CASRGRTGVVSPLHF	TRBJ1-6	TRBV6-5	.	TRBD1
TGTGCCAGTAGATCGGACGGAACAGGGGGTAGGGAGACCCAGTACTTC	CASRSDGTGGRETQYF	TRBJ2-5	TRBV19	.	TRBD1
TGCGCCAGCTCGAGGGGAAACACCATATATTTT	CASSRGNTIYF	TRBJ1-3	TRBV4-1	many	.
TGTGCCAGCAGCACCTTTAGGGGGAGGGCCTGCAATGAGCAGTTCTTC	CASSTFRGRACNEQFF	TRBJ2-1	TRBV21-1	.	.
TGTGCCAGCAGCTTGGAAAATAGCGGGGGGGTTGGCGAAGAGACCCAGTACTTC	CASSLENSGGVGEETQYF	TRBJ2-5	TRBV5-5	.	TRBD2
TGCGCCAGCAGTGAGGGGGGCGGTGAAAAACTGTTTTTT	CASSEGGGEKLFF	TRBJ1-4	TRBV10-2	.	.
TGTGCCAGCAGTGGACCTCGGGATAGCTCCTACAATGAGCAGTTCTTC	CASSGPRDSSYNEQFF	TRBJ2-1	TRBV25-1	.	.
TGTGCCAGCAGCTTGGAGGCCCAAACGAGTGAGCAGTTCTTC	CASSLEAQTSEQFF	TRBJ2-1	TRBV7-2	.	.
TGCGCCAGCAGTGAGTCCGCTAGCGGAAGGTACAATGAGCAGTTCTTC	CASSESASGRYNEQFF	TRBJ2-1	TRBV10-2	few	TRBD2
TGCGCCAGCAGTGTTAGCGGGACAGGGCTAACCTACGAGCAGTACTTC	CASSVSGTGLTYEQYF	TRBJ2-7	TRBV5-1	.	.
TGTGCCAGCAGTTACTCGAGTAACTCGCCTTCCTACGAGCAGTACTTC	CASSYSSNSPSYEQYF	TRBJ2-7	TRBV6-5	.	.
TGTGCCAGCCGGGGAGGGGGTAGCAATCAGCCCCAGCATTTT	CASRGGGSNQPQHF	TRBJ1-5	TRBV28	.	.
TGTGCCAGCAGTAGAGACAGGGACTATGGCTACACCTTC	CASSRDRDYGYTF	TRBJ1-2	TRBV2	.	TRBD1
TGCGCCAGCAGTCAATCTTCACAGGGTGGACTGAACACTGAAGCTTTCTTT	CASSQSSQGGLNTEAFF	TRBJ1-1	TRBV23-1	few	.